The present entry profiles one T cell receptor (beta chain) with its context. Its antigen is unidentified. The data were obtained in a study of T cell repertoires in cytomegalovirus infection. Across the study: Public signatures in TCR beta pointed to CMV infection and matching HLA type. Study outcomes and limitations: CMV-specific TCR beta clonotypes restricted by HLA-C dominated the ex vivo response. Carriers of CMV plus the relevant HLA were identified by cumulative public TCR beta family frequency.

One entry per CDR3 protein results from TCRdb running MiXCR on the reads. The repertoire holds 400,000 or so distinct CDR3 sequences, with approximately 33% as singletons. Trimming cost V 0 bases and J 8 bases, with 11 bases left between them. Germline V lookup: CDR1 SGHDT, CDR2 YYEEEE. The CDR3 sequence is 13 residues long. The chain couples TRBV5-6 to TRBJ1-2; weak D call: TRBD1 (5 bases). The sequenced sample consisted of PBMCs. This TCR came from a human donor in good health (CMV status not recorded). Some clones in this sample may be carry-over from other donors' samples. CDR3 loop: CASSLAGGKGYTF. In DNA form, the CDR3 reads TGTGCCAGCAGCTTGGCGGGGGGGAAAGGCTACACCTTC.